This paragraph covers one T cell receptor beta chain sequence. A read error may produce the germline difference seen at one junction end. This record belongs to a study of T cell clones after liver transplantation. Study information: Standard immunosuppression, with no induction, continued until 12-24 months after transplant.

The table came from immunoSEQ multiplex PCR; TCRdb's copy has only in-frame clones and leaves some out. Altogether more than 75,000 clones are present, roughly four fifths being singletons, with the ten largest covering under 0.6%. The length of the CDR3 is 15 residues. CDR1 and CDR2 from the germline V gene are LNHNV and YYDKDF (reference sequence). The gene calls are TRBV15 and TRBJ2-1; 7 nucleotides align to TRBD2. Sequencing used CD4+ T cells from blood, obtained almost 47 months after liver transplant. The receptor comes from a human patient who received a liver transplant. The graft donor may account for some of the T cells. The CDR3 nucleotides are TGTGCCACCAGCAGGGGGGGGGACTCCGACAATGAGCAGTTCTTC. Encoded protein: CATSRGGDSDNEQFF.